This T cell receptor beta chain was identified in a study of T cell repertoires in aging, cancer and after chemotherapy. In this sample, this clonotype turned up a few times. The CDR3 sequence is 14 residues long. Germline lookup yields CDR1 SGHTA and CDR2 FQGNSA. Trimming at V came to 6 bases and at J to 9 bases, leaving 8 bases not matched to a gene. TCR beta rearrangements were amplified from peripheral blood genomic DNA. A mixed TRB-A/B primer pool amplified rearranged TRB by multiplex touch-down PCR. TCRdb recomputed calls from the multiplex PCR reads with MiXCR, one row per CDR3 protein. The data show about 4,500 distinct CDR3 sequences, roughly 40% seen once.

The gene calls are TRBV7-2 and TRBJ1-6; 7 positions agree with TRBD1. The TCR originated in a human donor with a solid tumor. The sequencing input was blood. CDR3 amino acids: CASRSRQGTSPLHF. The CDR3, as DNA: TGTGCCAGCAGGAGCCGACAGGGAACTTCACCCCTCCACTTT.